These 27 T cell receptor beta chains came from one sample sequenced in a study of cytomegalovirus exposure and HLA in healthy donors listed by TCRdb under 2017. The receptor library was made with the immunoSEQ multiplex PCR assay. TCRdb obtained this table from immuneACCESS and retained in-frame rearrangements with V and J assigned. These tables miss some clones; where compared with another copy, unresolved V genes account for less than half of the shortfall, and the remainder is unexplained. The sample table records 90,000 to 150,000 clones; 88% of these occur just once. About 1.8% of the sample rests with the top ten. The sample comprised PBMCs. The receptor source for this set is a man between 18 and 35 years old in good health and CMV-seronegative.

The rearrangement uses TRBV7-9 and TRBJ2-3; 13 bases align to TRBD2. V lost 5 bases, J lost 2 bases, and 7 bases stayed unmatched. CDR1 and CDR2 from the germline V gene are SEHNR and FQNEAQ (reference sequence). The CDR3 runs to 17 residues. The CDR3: CASSPPGLAGPTDTQYF. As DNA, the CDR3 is TGTGCCAGCAGCCCCCCGGGACTAGCGGGACCCACAGATACGCAGTATTTT. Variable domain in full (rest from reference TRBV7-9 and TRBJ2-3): DTGVSQNPRHKITKRGQNVTFRCDPISEHNRLYWYRQTLGQGPEFLTYFQNEAQLEKSRLLSDRFSAERPKGSFSTLEIQRTEQGDSAMYLCASSPPGLAGPTDTQYFGPGTRLTVL.

This CDR3 reads CASSEIGGGGNTIYF. CDR3 DNA sequence: TGTGCCAGCAGTGAAATAGGGGGCGGTGGAAACACCATATATTTT. J is TRBJ1-3 and V is TRBV2, with 7 bases lining up with TRBD1. There are 15 residues in the CDR3. J gave up 3 bases and V 2 bases, and 4 bases lay outside the gene matches. Germline V gene sequence: CDR1 SNHLY, CDR2 FYNNEI.

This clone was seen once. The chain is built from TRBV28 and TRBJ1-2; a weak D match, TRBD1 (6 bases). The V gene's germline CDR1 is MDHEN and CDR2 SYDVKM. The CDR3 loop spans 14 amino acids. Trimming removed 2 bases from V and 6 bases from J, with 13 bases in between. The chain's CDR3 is CASSLVRGLDGYTF. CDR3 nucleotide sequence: TGTGCCAGCAGTTTAGTCAGGGGTCTGGATGGCTACACCTTC.

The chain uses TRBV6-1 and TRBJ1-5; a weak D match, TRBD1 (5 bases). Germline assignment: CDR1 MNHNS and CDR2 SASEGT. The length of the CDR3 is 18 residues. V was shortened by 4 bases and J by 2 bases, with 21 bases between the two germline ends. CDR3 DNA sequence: TGTGCCAGCAGTGCCACGTCGGGGGTAAAGTACGGCAATCAGCCCCAGCATTTT. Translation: CASSATSGVKYGNQPQHF.

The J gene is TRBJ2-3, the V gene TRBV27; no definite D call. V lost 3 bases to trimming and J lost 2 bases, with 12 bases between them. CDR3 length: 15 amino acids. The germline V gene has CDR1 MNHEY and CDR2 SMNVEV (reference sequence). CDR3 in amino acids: CASSFETVSTDTQYF. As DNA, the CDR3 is TGTGCCAGCAGTTTCGAAACGGTATCCACAGATACGCAGTATTTT.

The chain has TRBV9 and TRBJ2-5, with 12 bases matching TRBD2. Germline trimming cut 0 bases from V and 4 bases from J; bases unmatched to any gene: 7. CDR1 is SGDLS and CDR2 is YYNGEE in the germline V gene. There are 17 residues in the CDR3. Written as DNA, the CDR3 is TGTGCCAGCAGCGTAGCGGCTAGCGGGGGGGCCGGAGAGACCCAGTACTTC. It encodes CASSVAASGGAGETQYF. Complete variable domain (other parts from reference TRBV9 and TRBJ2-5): DSGVTQTPKHLITATGQRVTLRCSPRSGDLSVYWYQQSLDQGLQFLIQYYNGEERAKGNILERFSAQQFPDLHSELNLSSLELGDSALYFCASSVAASGGAGETQYFGPGTRLLVL.

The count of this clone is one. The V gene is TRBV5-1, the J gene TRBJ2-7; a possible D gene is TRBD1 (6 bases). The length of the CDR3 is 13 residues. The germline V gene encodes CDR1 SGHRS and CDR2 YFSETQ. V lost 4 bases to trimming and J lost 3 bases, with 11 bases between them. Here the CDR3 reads CASSPGQNYEQYF. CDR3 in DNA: TGCGCCAGCAGCCCCGGACAGAACTACGAGCAGTACTTC.

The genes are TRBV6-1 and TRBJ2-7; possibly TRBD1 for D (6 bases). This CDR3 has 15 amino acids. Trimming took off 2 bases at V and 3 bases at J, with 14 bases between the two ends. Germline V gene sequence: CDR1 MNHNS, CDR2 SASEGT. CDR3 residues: CASSEYRASDYEQYF. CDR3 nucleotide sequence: TGTGCCAGCAGTGAATACAGGGCTTCGGACTACGAGCAGTACTTC.

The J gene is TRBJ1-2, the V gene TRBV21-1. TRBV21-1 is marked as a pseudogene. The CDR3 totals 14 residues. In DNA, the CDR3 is TGTGCCAGCAGCAAAGAAGGGGACTTCAATGGCTACACCTTC. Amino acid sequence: CASSKEGDFNGYTF.

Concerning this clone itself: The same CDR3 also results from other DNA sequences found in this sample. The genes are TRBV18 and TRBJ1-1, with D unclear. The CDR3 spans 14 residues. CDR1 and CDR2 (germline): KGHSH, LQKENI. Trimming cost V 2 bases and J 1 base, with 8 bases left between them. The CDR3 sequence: CASSPGGGNTEAFF. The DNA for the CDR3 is TGTGCCAGCTCACCAGGTGGCGGGAACACTGAAGCTTTCTTT.

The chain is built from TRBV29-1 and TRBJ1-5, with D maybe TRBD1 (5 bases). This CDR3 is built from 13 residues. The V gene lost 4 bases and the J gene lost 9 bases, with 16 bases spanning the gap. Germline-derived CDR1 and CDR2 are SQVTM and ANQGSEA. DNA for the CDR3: TGCAGCGTTGTTAGGGGTCGTGGTGGGCCCCAGCATTTT. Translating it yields CSVVRGRGGPQHF.

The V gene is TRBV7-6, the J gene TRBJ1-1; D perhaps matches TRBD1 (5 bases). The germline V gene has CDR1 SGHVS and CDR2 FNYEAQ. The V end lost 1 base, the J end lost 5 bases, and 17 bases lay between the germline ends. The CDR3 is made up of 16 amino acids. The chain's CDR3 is CASSLGGMQGFTEAFF. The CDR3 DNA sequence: TGTGCCAGCAGCTTAGGGGGAATGCAGGGATTTACTGAAGCTTTCTTT.

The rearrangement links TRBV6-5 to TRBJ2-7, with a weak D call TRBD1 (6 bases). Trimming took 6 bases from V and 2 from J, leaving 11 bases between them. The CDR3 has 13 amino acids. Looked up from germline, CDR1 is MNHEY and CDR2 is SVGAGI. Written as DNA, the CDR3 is TGTGCCAGCAGCAGGGGACCAACCTACGAGCAGTACTTC. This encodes CASSRGPTYEQYF.

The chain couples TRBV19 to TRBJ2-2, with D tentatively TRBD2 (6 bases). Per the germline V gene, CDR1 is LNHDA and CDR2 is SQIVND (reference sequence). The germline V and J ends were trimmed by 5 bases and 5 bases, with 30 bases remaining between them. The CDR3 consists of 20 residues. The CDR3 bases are TGTGCCAGTAGTCGCGGAGGGCTAGCACCACTTCTGCGGTGGACCGGGGAGCTGTTTTTT. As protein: CASSRGGLAPLLRWTGELFF.

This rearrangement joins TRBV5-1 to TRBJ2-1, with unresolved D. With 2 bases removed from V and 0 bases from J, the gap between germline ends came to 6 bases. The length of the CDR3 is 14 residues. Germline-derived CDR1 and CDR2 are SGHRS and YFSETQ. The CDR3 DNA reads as TGCGCCAGCAGCTTTGTCAGCTCCTACAATGAGCAGTTCTTC. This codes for CASSFVSSYNEQFF.

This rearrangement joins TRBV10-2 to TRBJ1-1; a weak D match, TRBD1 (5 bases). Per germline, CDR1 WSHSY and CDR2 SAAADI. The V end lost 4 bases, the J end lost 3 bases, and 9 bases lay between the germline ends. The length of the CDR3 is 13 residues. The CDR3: CASSAGRYTEAFF. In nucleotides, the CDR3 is TGCGCCAGCAGTGCAGGGAGGTACACTGAAGCTTTCTTT.

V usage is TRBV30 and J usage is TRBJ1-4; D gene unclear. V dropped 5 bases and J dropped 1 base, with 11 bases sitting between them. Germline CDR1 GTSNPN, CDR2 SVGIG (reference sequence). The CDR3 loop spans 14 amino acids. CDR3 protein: CAWAQHRTNEKLFF. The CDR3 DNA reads TGTGCCTGGGCCCAACACCGAACTAATGAAAAACTGTTTTTT.

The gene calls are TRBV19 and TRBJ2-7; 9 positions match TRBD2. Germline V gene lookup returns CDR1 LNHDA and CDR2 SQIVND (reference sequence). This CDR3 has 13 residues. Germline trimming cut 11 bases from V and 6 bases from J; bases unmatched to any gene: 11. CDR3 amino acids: CASLSGRNGEQYF. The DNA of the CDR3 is TGTGCCTCCCTTAGCGGGAGAAATGGCGAGCAGTACTTC.

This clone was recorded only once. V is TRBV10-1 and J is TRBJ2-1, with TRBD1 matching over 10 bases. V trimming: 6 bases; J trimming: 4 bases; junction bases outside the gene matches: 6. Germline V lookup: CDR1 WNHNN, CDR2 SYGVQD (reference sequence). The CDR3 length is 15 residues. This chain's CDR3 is CASSTGQGMYNEQFF. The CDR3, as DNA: TGCGCCAGCAGCACGGGACAGGGGATGTACAATGAGCAGTTCTTC.

CDR3 in amino acids: CASSRNPGVNEQFF. CDR3 sequence (DNA): TGTGCCAGCAGCCGAAACCCAGGGGTTAATGAGCAGTTCTTC. The chain couples TRBV4-2 to TRBJ2-1; possible D gene TRBD1, 6 bases. V was shortened by 4 bases and J by 7 bases, with 14 bases between the two germline ends. The CDR3 spans 14 residues. Per germline, CDR1 LGHNA and CDR2 YNFKEQ.

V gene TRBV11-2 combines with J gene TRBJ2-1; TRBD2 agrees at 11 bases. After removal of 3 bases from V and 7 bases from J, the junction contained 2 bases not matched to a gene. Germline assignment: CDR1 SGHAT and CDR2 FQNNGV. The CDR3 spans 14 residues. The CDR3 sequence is CASSLTSGVNEQFF. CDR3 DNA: TGTGCCAGCAGCTTGACTAGCGGGGTAAATGAGCAGTTCTTC. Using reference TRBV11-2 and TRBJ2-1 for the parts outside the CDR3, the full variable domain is EAGVAQSPRYKIIEKRQSVAFWCNPISGHATLYWYQQILGQGPKLLIQFQNNGVVDDSQLPKDRFSAERLKGVDSTLKIQPAKLEDSAVYLCASSLTSGVNEQFFGPGTRLTVL.

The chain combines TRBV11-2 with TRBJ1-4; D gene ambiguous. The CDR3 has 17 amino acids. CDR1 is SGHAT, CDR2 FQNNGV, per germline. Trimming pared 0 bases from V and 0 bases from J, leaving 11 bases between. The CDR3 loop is CASSLDVQSATNEKLFF. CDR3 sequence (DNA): TGTGCCAGCAGCTTAGATGTGCAGAGCGCAACTAATGAAAAACTGTTTTTT. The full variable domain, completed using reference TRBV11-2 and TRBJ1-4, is EAGVAQSPRYKIIEKRQSVAFWCNPISGHATLYWYQQILGQGPKLLIQFQNNGVVDDSQLPKDRFSAERLKGVDSTLKIQPAKLEDSAVYLCASSLDVQSATNEKLFFGSGTQLSVL.

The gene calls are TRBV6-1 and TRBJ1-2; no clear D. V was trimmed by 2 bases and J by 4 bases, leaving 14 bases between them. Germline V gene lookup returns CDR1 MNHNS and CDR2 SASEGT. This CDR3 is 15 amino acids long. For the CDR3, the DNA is TGTGCCAGCAGTGAATCTAGGCAAATCGCCTATGGCTACACCTTC. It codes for CASSESRQIAYGYTF.

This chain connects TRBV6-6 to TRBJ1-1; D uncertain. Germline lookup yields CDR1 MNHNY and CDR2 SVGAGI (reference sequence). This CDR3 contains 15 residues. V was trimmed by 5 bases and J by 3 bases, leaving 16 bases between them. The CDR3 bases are TGTGCCAGCAGTCCAAAAGGACTGTTGGACACTGAAGCTTTCTTT. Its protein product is CASSPKGLLDTEAFF.

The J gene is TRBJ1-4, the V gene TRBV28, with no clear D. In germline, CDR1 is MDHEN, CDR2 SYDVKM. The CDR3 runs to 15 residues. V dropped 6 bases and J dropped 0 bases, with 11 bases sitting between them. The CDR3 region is CASSRRTSTNEKLFF. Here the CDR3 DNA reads TGTGCCAGCAGCCGCCGGACTTCAACTAATGAAAAACTGTTTTTT.

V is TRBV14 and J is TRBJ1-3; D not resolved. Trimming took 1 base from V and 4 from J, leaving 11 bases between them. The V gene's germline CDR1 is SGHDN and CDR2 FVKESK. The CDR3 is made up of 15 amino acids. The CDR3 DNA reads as TGTGCCAGCAGCCAAGTTGAGCCCCCCGGAAACACCATATATTTT. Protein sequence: CASSQVEPPGNTIYF.

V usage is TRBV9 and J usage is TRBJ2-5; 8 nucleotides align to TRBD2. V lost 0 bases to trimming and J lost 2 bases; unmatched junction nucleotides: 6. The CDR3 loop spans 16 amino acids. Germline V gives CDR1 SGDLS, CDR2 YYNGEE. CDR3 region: CASSVGSSGLQETQYF. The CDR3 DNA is TGTGCCAGCAGCGTAGGTTCTAGCGGGTTGCAAGAGACCCAGTACTTC.